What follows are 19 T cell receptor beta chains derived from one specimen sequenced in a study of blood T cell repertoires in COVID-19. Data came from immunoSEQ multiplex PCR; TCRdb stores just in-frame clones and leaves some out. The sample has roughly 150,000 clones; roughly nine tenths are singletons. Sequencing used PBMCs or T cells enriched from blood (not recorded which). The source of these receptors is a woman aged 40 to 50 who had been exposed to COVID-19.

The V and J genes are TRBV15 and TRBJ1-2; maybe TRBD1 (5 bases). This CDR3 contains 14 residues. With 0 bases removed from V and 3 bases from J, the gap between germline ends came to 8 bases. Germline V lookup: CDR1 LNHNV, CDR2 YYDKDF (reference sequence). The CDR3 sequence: CATSRDGRDYGYTF. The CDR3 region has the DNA TGTGCCACCAGCAGAGATGGCAGGGACTATGGCTACACCTTC.

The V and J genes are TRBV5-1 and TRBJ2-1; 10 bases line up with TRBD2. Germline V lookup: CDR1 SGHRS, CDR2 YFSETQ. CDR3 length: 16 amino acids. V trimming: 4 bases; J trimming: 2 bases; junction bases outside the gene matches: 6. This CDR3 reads CASSLDSGGAYNEQFF. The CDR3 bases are TGCGCCAGCAGCCTTGACAGCGGGGGGGCCTACAATGAGCAGTTCTTC.

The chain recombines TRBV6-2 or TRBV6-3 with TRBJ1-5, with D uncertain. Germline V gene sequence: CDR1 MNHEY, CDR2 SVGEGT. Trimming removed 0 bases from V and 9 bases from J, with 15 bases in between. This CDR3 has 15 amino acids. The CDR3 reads CASSYSTYQKWPQHF. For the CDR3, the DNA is TGTGCCAGCAGTTACTCTACATACCAAAAATGGCCCCAGCATTTT.

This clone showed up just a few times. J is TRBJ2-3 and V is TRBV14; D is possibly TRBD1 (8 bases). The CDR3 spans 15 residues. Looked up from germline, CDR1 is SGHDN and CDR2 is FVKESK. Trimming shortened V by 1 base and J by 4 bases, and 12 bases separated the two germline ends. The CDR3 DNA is TGTGCCAGCAGCCAAGCCACAGGGGGGGCAGATACGCAGTATTTT. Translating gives CASSQATGGADTQYF.

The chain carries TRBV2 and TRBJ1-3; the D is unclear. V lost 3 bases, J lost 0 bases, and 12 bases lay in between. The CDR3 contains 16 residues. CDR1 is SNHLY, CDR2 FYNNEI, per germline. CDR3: CASSEEGPLSGNTIYF. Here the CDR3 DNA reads TGTGCCAGCAGTGAGGAGGGTCCGCTCTCTGGAAACACCATATATTTT.

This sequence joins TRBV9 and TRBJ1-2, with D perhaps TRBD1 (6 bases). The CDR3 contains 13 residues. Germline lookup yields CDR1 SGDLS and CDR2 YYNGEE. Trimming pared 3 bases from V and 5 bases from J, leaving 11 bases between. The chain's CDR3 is CASSAQTGYGYTF. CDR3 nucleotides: TGTGCCAGCAGCGCCCAGACAGGTTATGGCTACACCTTC.

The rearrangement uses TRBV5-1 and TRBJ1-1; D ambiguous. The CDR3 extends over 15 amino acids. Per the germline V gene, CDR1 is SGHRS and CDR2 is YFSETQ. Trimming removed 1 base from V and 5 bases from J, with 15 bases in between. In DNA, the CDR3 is TGCGCCAGCAGCTTGCGGGATAGAGGTTTAACTGAAGCTTTCTTT. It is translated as CASSLRDRGLTEAFF.

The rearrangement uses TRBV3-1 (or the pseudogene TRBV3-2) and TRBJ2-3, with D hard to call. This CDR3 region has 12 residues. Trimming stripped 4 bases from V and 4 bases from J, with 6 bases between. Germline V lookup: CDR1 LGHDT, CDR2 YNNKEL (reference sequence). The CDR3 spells CASSRGSDTQYF. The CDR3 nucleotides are TGTGCCAGCAGCCGCGGTTCAGATACGCAGTATTTT.

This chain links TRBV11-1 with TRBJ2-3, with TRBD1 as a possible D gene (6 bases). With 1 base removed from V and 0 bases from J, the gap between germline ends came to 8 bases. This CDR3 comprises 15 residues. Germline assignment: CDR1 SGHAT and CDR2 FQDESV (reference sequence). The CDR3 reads CASSLGTASTDTQYF. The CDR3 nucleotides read TGTGCCAGCAGCTTAGGGACAGCCAGCACAGATACGCAGTATTTT.

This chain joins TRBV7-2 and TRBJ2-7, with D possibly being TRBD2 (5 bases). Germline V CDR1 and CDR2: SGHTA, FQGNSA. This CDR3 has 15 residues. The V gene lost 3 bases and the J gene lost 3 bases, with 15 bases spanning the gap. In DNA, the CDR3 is TGTGCCAGCAGCTTTGAGGGCAGTGCCCTCTACGAGCAGTACTTC. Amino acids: CASSFEGSALYEQYF. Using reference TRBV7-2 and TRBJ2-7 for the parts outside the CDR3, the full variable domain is GAGVSQSPSNKVTEKGKDVELRCDPISGHTALYWYRQSLGQGLEFLIYFQGNSAPDKSGLPSDRFSAERTGGSVSTLTIQRTQQEDSAVYLCASSFEGSALYEQYFGPGTRLTVT.

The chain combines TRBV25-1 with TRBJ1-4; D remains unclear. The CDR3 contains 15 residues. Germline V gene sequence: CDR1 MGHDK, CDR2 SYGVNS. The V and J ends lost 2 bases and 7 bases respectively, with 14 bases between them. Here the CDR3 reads CASSEPLGIAEKLFF. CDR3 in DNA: TGTGCCAGCAGTGAACCCCTCGGTATTGCTGAAAAACTGTTTTTT.

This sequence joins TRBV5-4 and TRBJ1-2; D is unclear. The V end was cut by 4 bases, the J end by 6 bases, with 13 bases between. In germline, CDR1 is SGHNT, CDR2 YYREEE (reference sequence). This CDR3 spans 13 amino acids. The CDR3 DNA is TGTGCCAGCAGCCTTAGGGAGATAGATGGCTACACCTTC. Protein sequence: CASSLREIDGYTF.

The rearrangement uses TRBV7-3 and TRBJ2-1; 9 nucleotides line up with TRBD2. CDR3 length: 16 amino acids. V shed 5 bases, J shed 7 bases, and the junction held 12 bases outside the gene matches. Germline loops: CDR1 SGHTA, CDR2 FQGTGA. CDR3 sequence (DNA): TGTGCCAGCAGCCCCCGGGGGGTAGCGGGGGATAATGAGCAGTTCTTC. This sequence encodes CASSPRGVAGDNEQFF.

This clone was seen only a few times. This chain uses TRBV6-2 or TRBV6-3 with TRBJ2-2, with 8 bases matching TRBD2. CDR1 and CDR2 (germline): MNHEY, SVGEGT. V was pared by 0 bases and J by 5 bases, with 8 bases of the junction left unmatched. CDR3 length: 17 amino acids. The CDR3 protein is CASSYSGLVSWTGELFF. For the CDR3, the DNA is TGTGCCAGCAGTTACTCGGGACTAGTTTCGTGGACCGGGGAGCTGTTTTTT.

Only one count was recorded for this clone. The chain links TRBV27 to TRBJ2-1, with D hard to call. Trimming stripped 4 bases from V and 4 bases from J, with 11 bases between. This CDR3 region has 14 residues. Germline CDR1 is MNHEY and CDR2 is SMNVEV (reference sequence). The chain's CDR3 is CASSSIPRYNEQFF. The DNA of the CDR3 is TGTGCCAGCAGTTCCATTCCGAGATACAATGAGCAGTTCTTC.

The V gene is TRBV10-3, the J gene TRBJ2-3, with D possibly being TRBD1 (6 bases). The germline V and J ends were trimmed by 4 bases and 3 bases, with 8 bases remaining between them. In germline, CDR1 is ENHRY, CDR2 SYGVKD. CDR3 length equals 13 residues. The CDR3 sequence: CAISAQGTDTQYF. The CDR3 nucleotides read TGTGCCATCAGTGCACAGGGTACAGATACGCAGTATTTT.

In DNA form, the CDR3 reads TGTGCCATCAGTGAGTCGGGGGGTAGCGGGAGACTATACGAGCAGTACTTC. Its translation: CAISESGGSGRLYEQYF. The chain combines TRBV10-3 with TRBJ2-7; 9 bases fit TRBD2. The V segment lost 0 bases and the J segment 4 bases; nucleotides outside the gene matches: 10. Germline V gives CDR1 ENHRY, CDR2 SYGVKD. This CDR3 has 17 amino acids.

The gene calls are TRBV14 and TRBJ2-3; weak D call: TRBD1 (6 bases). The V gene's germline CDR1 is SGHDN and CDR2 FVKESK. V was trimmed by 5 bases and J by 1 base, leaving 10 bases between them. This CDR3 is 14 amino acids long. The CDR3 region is CASSSRTGTDTQYF. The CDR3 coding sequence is TGTGCCAGCAGCTCCCGGACAGGCACAGATACGCAGTATTTT.

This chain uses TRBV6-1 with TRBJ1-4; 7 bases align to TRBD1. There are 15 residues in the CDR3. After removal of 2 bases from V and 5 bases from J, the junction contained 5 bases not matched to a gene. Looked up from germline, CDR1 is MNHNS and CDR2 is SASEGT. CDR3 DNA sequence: TGTGCCAGCAGTGAATTCGGACAGGCGAATGAAAAACTGTTTTTT. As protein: CASSEFGQANEKLFF.